The 14 T cell receptor beta chains listed next were all sequenced from one sample in a study of T cell changes during pregnancy in multiple sclerosis. Method: immunoSEQ multiplex PCR; TCRdb's copy keeps in-frame clones and lacks some. The sample consists of tens of thousands of clones, 80% to 95% of them appearing once. The sample in question was peripheral blood, obtained after pregnancy. The receptors were sampled from a female donor in good health, enrolled as a control in a pregnancy study.

The chain links TRBV12-5 to TRBJ2-2, with TRBD2 matching 11 bases. CDR1 is LGHNT, CDR2 FRNRAP, per germline. This CDR3 spans 14 amino acids. Trimming at V came to 7 bases and at J to 5 bases, leaving 3 bases not matched to a gene. CDR3 in amino acids: CASAVAGGTGELFF. DNA for the CDR3: TGTGCTAGTGCCGTAGCGGGAGGGACCGGGGAGCTGTTTTTT.

This clone was seen once. This chain uses TRBV6-6 with TRBJ2-1; 12 positions agree with TRBD2. This CDR3 spans 16 amino acids. The germline V gene has CDR1 MNHNY and CDR2 SVGAGI (reference sequence). The trim removed 7 bases at V and 3 bases at J, leaving 7 bases unmatched. The CDR3 region has the DNA TGTGCCAGCAACCGAGGACTAGCGGGGATCTACAATGAGCAGTTCTTC. This codes for CASNRGLAGIYNEQFF.

The chain is built from TRBV2 and TRBJ2-7; 8 bases fit TRBD1. V lost 8 bases, J lost 2 bases, and 8 bases stayed unmatched. There are 14 residues in the CDR3. The germline V gene has CDR1 SNHLY and CDR2 FYNNEI. CDR3 amino acids: CASDTGGSTYEQYF. CDR3 nucleotides: TGTGCCAGCGATACAGGGGGAAGTACCTACGAGCAGTACTTC.

The chain uses TRBV4-2 and TRBJ1-4; possibly TRBD1 for D (6 bases). Germline-derived CDR1 and CDR2 are LGHNA and YNFKEQ. The CDR3 totals 16 residues. V was cut by 0 bases and J by 4 bases, with 12 bases left in between. The CDR3 reads CASSQERGAVNEKLFF. CDR3 in DNA: TGTGCCAGCAGCCAAGAGCGGGGGGCGGTTAATGAAAAACTGTTTTTT.

The gene calls are TRBV23-1 and TRBJ1-3, with D possibly TRBD1 on 5 matching bases. TRBV23-1 is an ORF, with its function uncertain. The CDR3 is made up of 13 amino acids. V was trimmed by 3 bases and J by 7 bases, leaving 10 bases between them. CDR3: CASSQGRGNTIYF. CDR3 in DNA: TGCGCCAGCAGTCAGGGTCGGGGGAACACCATATATTTT.

The rearrangement links TRBV6-5 to TRBJ1-2, with D uncertain. Germline values: CDR1 MNHEY, CDR2 SVGAGI. V lost 6 bases, J lost 2 bases, and 7 bases lay in between. This CDR3 comprises 12 residues. Here the CDR3 DNA reads TGTGCCAGCAGCCACGGGAACTATGGCTACACCTTC. This gives the protein CASSHGNYGYTF.

The chain joins TRBV21-1 to TRBJ1-5; the DNA was not used to check the table's D call, TRBD1. TRBV21-1 constitutes a pseudogene. This CDR3 spans 14 amino acids. CDR3: CASRWTGSYQPQHF. CDR3 nucleotide sequence: TGTGCCAGCAGATGGACAGGGTCTTATCAGCCCCAGCATTTT.

This clone was counted a single time. CDR3 DNA sequence: TGTGCCAGCAGCCTCAGCGGGGGCGTTCGCGAGCAGTACTTC. Amino acid sequence: CASSLSGGVREQYF. The V gene is TRBV27, the J gene TRBJ2-7, with TRBD2 matching over 8 bases. The germline CDR1 and CDR2 sequences are MNHEY and SMNVEV (reference sequence). This CDR3 has 14 residues. Germline trimming cut 6 bases from V and 6 bases from J; bases unmatched to any gene: 10.

This chain joins TRBV30 and TRBJ2-3, with unresolved D. The CDR3 is 15 amino acids. Per germline, CDR1 GTSNPN and CDR2 SVGIG (reference sequence). Trimming stripped 4 bases from V and 0 bases from J, with 14 bases between. CDR3 region: CAWTFNEASTDTQYF. The CDR3 bases are TGTGCCTGGACCTTTAACGAAGCTAGCACAGATACGCAGTATTTT.

The rearrangement joins TRBV15 to TRBJ2-7; D is unclear. The CDR3 totals 14 residues. Germline V lookup: CDR1 LNHNV, CDR2 YYDKDF (reference sequence). V shed 0 bases and J shed 3 bases, with 9 bases lying between them. The CDR3 nucleotides are TGTGCCACCAGCAGAGATCAAGCCCTCTACGAGCAGTACTTC. Translating gives CATSRDQALYEQYF.

The gene calls are TRBV7-3 and TRBJ2-2; TRBD2 agrees at 12 bases. Germline CDR1 and CDR2: SGHTA and FQGTGA. Losses at the gene ends were 8 bases for V and 0 bases for J; bases not matched to a gene: 7. The CDR3 is made up of 17 amino acids. CDR3 bases: TGTGCCAGCGCATTACTAGCGGGAGGTGCGAACACCGGGGAGCTGTTTTTT. This encodes CASALLAGGANTGELFF. Together with reference TRBV7-3 and TRBJ2-2, the CDR3 gives the full variable domain: GAGVSQTPSNKVTEKGKYVELRCDPISGHTALYWYRQSLGQGPEFLIYFQGTGAADDSGLPNDRFFAVRPEGSVSTLKIQRTERGDSAVYLCASALLAGGANTGELFFGEGSRLTVL.

The chain uses TRBV13 and TRBJ2-3; TRBD2 aligns across 11 bases. V gave up 3 bases and J gave up 1 base; unmatched junction bases: 12. This CDR3 is built from 19 residues. Germline CDR1 and CDR2: PRHDT and FYEKMQ (reference sequence). CDR3 coding DNA: TGTGCCAGCAGCTTCGGTCGGCTAGCGGGGGGTTGGGGCACAGATACGCAGTATTTT. Protein product: CASSFGRLAGGWGTDTQYF. Complete variable domain (other parts from reference TRBV13 and TRBJ2-3): AAGVIQSPRHLIKEKRETATLKCYPIPRHDTVYWYQQGPGQDPQFLISFYEKMQSDKGSIPDRFSAQQFSDYHSELNMSSLELGDSALYFCASSFGRLAGGWGTDTQYFGPGTRLTVL.

This clone was found once. J is TRBJ1-6 and V is TRBV25-1; 10 bases map to TRBD1. Germline V gene data show CDR1 as MGHDK and CDR2 as SYGVNS. V shed 3 bases and J 7 bases; nucleotides not matched to a gene: 9. The CDR3 is 17 amino acids. The CDR3 sequence: CASSDTGQGPGNSPLHF. The CDR3 DNA is TGTGCCAGCAGTGATACGGGACAGGGGCCTGGCAATTCACCCCTCCACTTT.

The chain recombines TRBV28 with TRBJ1-2; D perhaps matches TRBD1 (6 bases). Germline V gene sequence: CDR1 MDHEN, CDR2 SYDVKM. V was cut by 6 bases and J by 2 bases, with 19 bases left in between. The CDR3 length is 16 residues. CDR3 residues: CASSSRTVGENYGYTF. CDR3 sequence (DNA): TGTGCCAGCAGCTCCCGGACAGTTGGAGAAAACTATGGCTACACCTTC.